The 13 T cell receptor beta chains below were found in one sample sequenced in a study of blood T cell repertoires in COVID-19 (dated by TCRdb to 2018 to 2021). Libraries were constructed by the immunoSEQ multiplex PCR assay. What TCRdb holds here is the immuneACCESS table cut down to in-frame rearrangements. Part of the clones is not present; checked against another copy, under half of the missing clones reflect an unresolved V gene, and the others are unexplained. The sample table holds approximately 200,000 clones, of which roughly 89% were seen once. The top ten hold approximately 6.2% of the sample. Sequencing was done on a sample of peripheral blood. The receptors derive from a man in his 60s who had recovered from COVID-19.

This clone was seen more than once but under ten times. The chain employs TRBV10-3 and TRBJ2-7; 9 nucleotides agree with TRBD2. Germline lookup yields CDR1 ENHRY and CDR2 SYGVKD. The CDR3 loop spans 15 amino acids. Germline trimming cut 4 bases from V and 4 bases from J; bases unmatched to any gene: 8. The CDR3 here is CAISGSSGGRYEQYF. Here the CDR3 DNA reads TGTGCCATCAGTGGATCCAGCGGGGGGAGGTACGAGCAGTACTTC.

This clone has a single count. In DNA, the CDR3 is TGTGCCAGCCGAGGACAGATTATTAGCAATCAGCCCCAGCATTTT. Protein product: CASRGQIISNQPQHF. The V and J genes are TRBV19 and TRBJ1-5, with D maybe TRBD1 (6 bases). The CDR3 has 15 amino acids. V was shortened by 9 bases and J by 0 bases, with 15 bases between the two germline ends. Germline V CDR1 and CDR2: LNHDA, SQIVND (reference sequence).

This clone was recorded once. V and J are TRBV6-5 and TRBJ1-6; TRBD1 agrees at 8 bases. V was pared by 5 bases and J by 8 bases, with 8 bases of the junction left unmatched. The CDR3 runs 15 residues. Germline CDR1 MNHEY, CDR2 SVGAGI. CDR3 DNA: TGTGCCAGCAGTCCCCGACAGGGGTCATATTCACCCCTCCACTTT. Its translation is CASSPRQGSYSPLHF.

This rearrangement joins TRBV3-1 (or the pseudogene TRBV3-2) to TRBJ1-1; a possible D gene is TRBD1 (5 bases). Germline V gene lookup returns CDR1 LGHDT and CDR2 YNNKEL (reference sequence). The CDR3 contains 14 residues. The V and J ends lost 4 bases and 8 bases respectively, with 17 bases between them. In nucleotides, the CDR3 is TGTGCCAGCAGCCCCAAAGGGGCCACACTCGAAGCTTTCTTT. Its translation is CASSPKGATLEAFF.

In this sample, this clone turned up a few times. The chain combines TRBV5-1 with TRBJ2-2; TRBD1 agrees at 7 bases. This CDR3 has 15 amino acids. Per the germline V gene, CDR1 is SGHRS and CDR2 is YFSETQ. The junction had 9 bases not matched to a gene; V was cut back by 6 bases and J by 4 bases. The CDR3 loop reads CASTGQALATGELFF. The CDR3, as DNA: TGCGCCAGCACCGGACAGGCCCTAGCCACCGGGGAGCTGTTTTTT.

CDR3 coding DNA: TGCAGCGTTCAACCTAGATTCGGGGGCCAAGAGACCCAGTACTTC. Its protein is CSVQPRFGGQETQYF. The V gene is TRBV29-1, the J gene TRBJ2-5; weak D call: TRBD2 (6 bases). The V end was cut by 5 bases, the J end by 1 base, with 17 bases between. The CDR3 covers 15 residues. The V gene's germline CDR1 is SQVTM and CDR2 ANQGSEA.

The V and J genes are TRBV27 and TRBJ2-3; 9 bases map to TRBD2. The germline V gene has CDR1 MNHEY and CDR2 SMNVEV (reference sequence). J was trimmed by 1 base and V by 8 bases; bases with no gene match: 7. CDR3 size: 15 residues. CDR3 DNA: TGTGCCAGCGTACGTAGCGGGAGTGGCACAGATACGCAGTATTTT. Encoded protein: CASVRSGSGTDTQYF.

This chain connects TRBV28 to TRBJ2-3, with D hard to call. Germline CDR1 and CDR2: MDHEN and SYDVKM. Trimming cost V 6 bases and J 4 bases, with 8 bases left between them. The CDR3 contains 12 residues. The CDR3 nucleotides read TGTGCCAGCAGGCAAAGCCCAGATACGCAGTATTTT. It encodes CASRQSPDTQYF.

The rearrangement links TRBV5-1 to TRBJ2-7; 8 bases are shared with TRBD2. After removal of 0 bases from V and 4 bases from J, the junction contained 6 bases not matched to a gene. The germline V gene has CDR1 SGHRS and CDR2 YFSETQ. The CDR3 runs to 15 residues. CDR3 DNA: TGCGCCAGCAGCTTGGTTAGCGGGACCGGGTACGAGCAGTACTTC. This codes for CASSLVSGTGYEQYF. Full variable domain (remainder filled in from reference TRBV5-1 and TRBJ2-7): KAGVTQTPRYLIKTRGQQVTLSCSPISGHRSVSWYQQTPGQGLQFLFEYFSETQRNKGNFPGRFSGRQFSNSRSEMNVSTLELGDSALYLCASSLVSGTGYEQYFGPGTRLTVT.

The chain carries TRBV5-1 and TRBJ2-3, with D uncertain. V was pared by 0 bases and J by 2 bases, with 7 bases between. This CDR3 contains 14 residues. CDR1 SGHRS and CDR2 YFSETQ come from the germline V gene. The CDR3 loop is CASSLAQNTDTQYF. The CDR3 DNA reads as TGCGCCAGCAGCTTGGCCCAAAACACAGATACGCAGTATTTT.

The rearrangement uses TRBV5-4 and TRBJ1-1; D uncertain. The CDR3 sequence is 13 residues long. V was clipped by 3 bases and J by 0 bases, with 6 bases between them. Germline V gene data show CDR1 as SGHNT and CDR2 as YYREEE (reference sequence). The CDR3 sequence: CASSSTMNTEAFF. The DNA of the CDR3 is TGTGCCAGCAGCTCTACCATGAACACTGAAGCTTTCTTT.

V is TRBV25-1 and J is TRBJ2-1, with 8 bases identical to TRBD2. Per germline, CDR1 MGHDK and CDR2 SYGVNS. After removal of 5 bases from V and 2 bases from J, the junction contained 8 bases not matched to a gene. This CDR3 has 16 amino acids. The CDR3 nucleotides read TGTGCCAGCAGTACCTTGACTAGCGAGACCTACAATGAGCAGTTCTTC. Residues: CASSTLTSETYNEQFF.

This sequence joins TRBV7-3 and TRBJ2-3, with 8 nucleotides matching TRBD2. The CDR3 covers 16 residues. With 7 bases clipped from V and 3 bases from J, the junction kept 12 bases outside the gene matches. Germline loops: CDR1 SGHTA, CDR2 FQGTGA. CDR3 nucleotides: TGTGCCAGCAAAGCGGGAGTTTTCTCGAGAACAGATACGCAGTATTTT. Amino acids: CASKAGVFSRTDTQYF.